This T cell receptor beta chain came from a study of vaccination effects on CD4 cells after COVID-19. This clone was counted only a few times. Its matching antigen is unknown. TCRdb's copy holds only in-frame clones and misses some; the assay was immunoSEQ multiplex PCR. The data show 30,000 to 40,000 clones, 72% seen once. This CDR3 is 12 amino acids long. The V gene lost 8 bases and the J gene lost 6 bases, with 11 bases spanning the gap. Germline values: CDR1 SGHDN, CDR2 FVKESK. Expansion with viral peptide pools was applied to antigen-specific CD4+ T cells by the ViraFEST assay prior to sequencing. Scientists isolated CD4+ T cells after an approximately 10-day culture period ended. Each participant was given two doses of one vaccine (BNT162b2 or mRNA-1273).

V gene TRBV14 combines with J gene TRBJ2-4; no clear D gene. The receptor was isolated from a human donor who received a COVID-19 vaccine. The sample in question was CD4+ T cells from PBMCs cultured with HCoV-229E spike peptides, obtained after COVID-19 vaccination. The CDR3 DNA reads TGTGCCAGCGGATCCGGCGGAAACATTCAGTACTTC. This sequence encodes CASGSGGNIQYF.